This is a list of T cell receptor beta chains from one sample in a study of cytomegalovirus exposure and HLA in healthy donors. Clones were read by immunoSEQ multiplex PCR, and TCRdb kept only the in-frame ones, dropping some. The sample lists 75,000 to 100,000 clones; about 74% were seen once. Sequences were obtained from PBMCs. Receptors were obtained from a male donor in good health and CMV-seronegative. Both conserved end residues are part of each CDR3. D genes are given only for firm matches. The size entry is marked missing in some rows and otherwise reads once, few, many or a size class.

J,V,D,size,length,DNA,CDR3
TRBJ2-1,TRBV2,TRBD2,.,15,TGTGCCAGCAGCGGAATAGCGGGAGGCTACAATGAGCAGTTCTTC,CASSGIAGGYNEQFF
TRBJ2-7,TRBV5-1,TRBD1,.,14,TGCGCCAGCGCCAAACAAGAGGGGGCGTACGAGCAGTACTTC,CASAKQEGAYEQYF
TRBJ2-3,TRBV5-4,TRBD2,.,16,TGTGCCAGCAGCTCAGACCAAGCGGGAGAGGGGGATACGCAGTATTTT,CASSSDQAGEGDTQYF
TRBJ2-1,TRBV4-1,.,.,16,TGCGCCAGCAGCCAAGATCCTCTTGGCCAGATTCCCCGGCAGTTCTTC,CASSQDPLGQIPRQFF
TRBJ2-1,TRBV7-9,TRBD2,.,15,TGTGCCAGCAGCGCAACACTAGCGGGAGGGAGTGAGCAGTTCTTC,CASSATLAGGSEQFF
TRBJ2-7,TRBV29-1,TRBD1,.,14,TGCAGCGTCCTGCTCGGACAGGGGGCATTCGGGCAGTACTTC,CSVLLGQGAFGQYF
TRBJ2-1,TRBV28,.,.,11,TGTGCCATCCAGACAGTCAATGAGCAGTTCTTC,CAIQTVNEQFF
TRBJ2-3,TRBV4-1,.,.,15,TGCGCCAGCAGCCAAGGGACAGTTAGCACAGATACGCAGTATTTT,CASSQGTVSTDTQYF
TRBJ1-2,TRBV10-3,.,.,12,TGTGCCATCAGTGAGTCAGCGGGGAAGGTACTCTTC,CAISESAGKVLF
TRBJ1-1,TRBV29-1,.,.,10,TGCAGCGTTGAGACGGGGGAAGCTTTCTTT,CSVETGEAFF
TRBJ1-5,TRBV9,TRBD1,.,14,TGTGCCAGCAGCGCAGGGGGCCTTGGTCAGCCCCAGCATTTT,CASSAGGLGQPQHF
TRBJ2-5,TRBV4-3,.,.,16,TGCGCCAGCAGCCGATTTGTCAGGGGAACACAAGAGACCCAGTACTTC,CASSRFVRGTQETQYF
TRBJ2-3,TRBV7-9,TRBD2,.,18,TGTGCCAGCAGCGGACGAGAGACGGGACTAGCGGAGCGGGATACGCAGTATTTT,CASSGRETGLAERDTQYF
TRBJ2-1,TRBV18,TRBD2,.,15,TGTGCCAGCTCACCAAGCGGGAGGGATTACAATGAGCAGTTCTTC,CASSPSGRDYNEQFF
TRBJ2-2,TRBV29-1,.,.,13,TGCAGCGTTGTACAGGAGAACACCGGGGAGCTGTTTTTT,CSVVQENTGELFF
TRBJ1-3,TRBV5-1,TRBD1,.,15,TGCGCCAGCAGCTTAACAGGGGTCGGTGGAAACACCATATATTTT,CASSLTGVGGNTIYF
TRBJ1-1,TRBV19,.,.,14,TGTGCCAGTAGTATAGAGACAGGATATACTGAAGCTTTCTTT,CASSIETGYTEAFF
TRBJ2-6,TRBV6-1,.,few,15,TGTGCCAGCAGTGAACCGGGTCCTGGGGCCAACGTCCTGACTTTC,CASSEPGPGANVLTF
TRBJ2-7,TRBV7-2,TRBD2,few,14,TGTGCCAGCAGCCCTAGCGGGACAAACTACGAGCAGTACTTC,CASSPSGTNYEQYF
TRBJ2-7,TRBV18,.,.,14,TGTGCCAGCTCACCGCGGGGCCAATCCTACGAGCAGTACTTC,CASSPRGQSYEQYF
TRBJ1-1,TRBV19,TRBD1,once,13,TGTGCCAGTAGTACCCGACAGGGAGGCGAAGCTTTCTTT,CASSTRQGGEAFF
TRBJ2-7,TRBV2,TRBD1,few,13,TGTGCCAGCAGTGAAGAGGACAGGGCCGAGCAGTACTTC,CASSEEDRAEQYF
TRBJ2-1,TRBV28,.,.,12,TGTGCCAGCAGTCCCCTTCTCGGTGAGCAGTTCTTC,CASSPLLGEQFF
TRBJ2-1,TRBV7-6,.,.,15,TGTGCCAGCAGCTGGGGATACGGGGGGCACGATGAGCAGTTCTTC,CASSWGYGGHDEQFF
TRBJ2-7,TRBV18,TRBD1,.,15,TGTGCCAGCTCCCTTGGCCGGGCCAGGGGGAGCGAGCAGTACTTC,CASSLGRARGSEQYF
TRBJ1-5,TRBV19,TRBD1,.,15,TGTGCCAGTGGGACAGGGATTGATAGCAATCAGCCCCAGCATTTT,CASGTGIDSNQPQHF
TRBJ1-2,TRBV7-3,TRBD1,.,15,TGTGCCAGCAGCTCCTCCCCGACAGGGCTCTATGGCTACACCTTC,CASSSSPTGLYGYTF
TRBJ2-1,TRBV6-4,TRBD2,medium-sized,15,TGTGCCAGCAGTGCGGGCGGGAGTGGTAACAATGAGCAGTTCTTC,CASSAGGSGNNEQFF
TRBJ2-5,TRBV7-2,TRBD2,.,16,TGTGCCAGCAGCTTAGCGTGGACTAGCGGGAGAGAGACCCAGTACTTC,CASSLAWTSGRETQYF
TRBJ2-5,TRBV9,.,.,14,TGTGCCAGCAGCGTGGCGGGAAAAGTGGAGACCCAGTACTTC,CASSVAGKVETQYF
TRBJ1-3,TRBV6-6,.,.,14,TGTGCCAGCAGCTCACAGGGTTTTGGAAACACCATATATTTT,CASSSQGFGNTIYF
TRBJ2-7,TRBV7-2,TRBD2,.,14,TGTGCCAGCAGCTCGACTAGCGGGAGCTACGAGCAGTACTTC,CASSSTSGSYEQYF
TRBJ1-2,TRBV27,.,.,15,TGTGCCAGCAGTCCCCTTTGGGGCGCTAACTATGGCTACACCTTC,CASSPLWGANYGYTF
TRBJ2-1,TRBV18,.,.,13,TGTGCCAGCTCACCAGCACAGGGCAATGAGCAGTTCTTC,CASSPAQGNEQFF
TRBJ2-5,TRBV6-5,TRBD2,few,14,TGTGCCAGCAGTTCAAGACTAGCGGCACGGACCCAGTACTTC,CASSSRLAARTQYF
TRBJ1-2,TRBV7-3,.,.,15,TGTGCCAGCAGCTTATTCCCCCCCCCGTTGGCTGGCTACACCTTC,CASSLFPPPLAGYTF
TRBJ2-5,TRBV5-1,TRBD2,.,16,TGCGCCAGCAGCTTGGAGTCTAGCGGGAGTGGGGAGACCCAGTACTTC,CASSLESSGSGETQYF
TRBJ2-2,TRBV30,TRBD1,.,13,TGTGCCTGTAGCCGGGACAGCACCGGGGAGCTGTTTTTT,CACSRDSTGELFF
TRBJ1-1,TRBV19,TRBD1,few,14,TGTGCCAGTAGTATGGGACAGATGAACACTGAAGCTTTCTTT,CASSMGQMNTEAFF
TRBJ2-7,TRBV27,.,.,14,TGTGCCAGCAGTTTAGGAAGCGGCTCCTACGAGCAGTACTTC,CASSLGSGSYEQYF
TRBJ2-7,TRBV5-1,TRBD1,once,15,TGCGCCAGCAGCCTGGACAGGGGCGGATACTACGAGCAGTACTTC,CASSLDRGGYYEQYF
TRBJ2-4,TRBV19,.,few,14,TGTGCCAGTAGTATAAACGTGAAGGGGGACATTCAGTACTTC,CASSINVKGDIQYF
TRBJ1-4,TRBV6-5,.,.,14,TGTGCCACGTACGAATCGGGGGCTAATGAAAAACTGTTTTTT,CATYESGANEKLFF
TRBJ1-2,TRBV19,TRBD1,.,15,TGTGCCAGTAATGACAGGGGTAGGGGATATAGGGGCTACACCTTC,CASNDRGRGYRGYTF
TRBJ2-1,TRBV7-9,TRBD2,.,15,TGTGCCAGCAGCTTAGCTACTAGCGGACACAATGAGCAGTTCTTC,CASSLATSGHNEQFF
TRBJ2-1,TRBV19,.,.,12,TGTGCCAGTAGCTTCTACCGCAATGAGCAGTTCTTC,CASSFYRNEQFF
TRBJ1-1,TRBV7-6,TRBD1,.,14,TGTGCCAGCAGTTCTGAGACAGGGGGCACTGAAGCTTTCTTT,CASSSETGGTEAFF
TRBJ2-7,TRBV7-9,.,.,14,TGTGCCAGCAGCCCCCGGACAAGTCCGGGCGAGCAGTACTTC,CASSPRTSPGEQYF
TRBJ2-7,TRBV5-4,.,few,13,TGTGCCAGCAGCTTGGCGGGGGGCGACGAGCAGTACTTC,CASSLAGGDEQYF
TRBJ2-7,TRBV29-1,TRBD1,.,16,TGCAGCGTTGAAGGACGGGACAGCGCCTACCCGGACGAGCAGTACTTC,CSVEGRDSAYPDEQYF
TRBJ2-3,TRBV30,.,.,14,TGTGCCTGGAGACCGAGGGTGAGGACAGATACGCAGTATTTT,CAWRPRVRTDTQYF
TRBJ1-2,TRBV29-1,TRBD1,.,12,TGCAGCGTTGAAGGGTCAGGGGGAGGCTACACCTTC,CSVEGSGGGYTF
TRBJ2-7,TRBV9,.,.,14,TGTGCCAGCAGCGGGGGCTTAGGAGGGGACGAGCAGTACTTC,CASSGGLGGDEQYF
TRBJ2-1,TRBV21-1,.,.,14,TGTGCCAGCAGCAAAGTCAGTAAGGGGAAAGTTTGGTTCTTC,CASSKVSKGKVWFF
TRBJ1-2,TRBV2,TRBD1,few,13,TGTGCCAGCGGGACAGACCATAACTATGGCTACACCTTC,CASGTDHNYGYTF
TRBJ2-5,TRBV29-1,TRBD1,.,14,TGCAGCGTCCTCCCAGGGGGACGCGGGGAGACCCAGTACTTC,CSVLPGGRGETQYF
TRBJ2-7,TRBV9,TRBD2,few,15,TGTGCCAGCAGCGCATCCGGGACTAGCAGGGACGAGCAGTACTTC,CASSASGTSRDEQYF
TRBJ2-7,TRBV30,.,few,15,TGTGCCTGGAGCGTGGTGTGGGGAGGAACCATCGAGCAGTACTTC,CAWSVVWGGTIEQYF
TRBJ1-4,TRBV9,.,.,15,TGTGCCAGCAGCAGGGGAGGTGCGCTTAATGAAAAACTGTTTTTT,CASSRGGALNEKLFF